This TCR beta chain came from a study of blood T cell repertoires in COVID-19. Whole-study context: Italy, Spain and the United States were the sources of the convalescent and acute COVID-19 samples.

As processed by the authors: Reference gene primers were amplified, and this amplification served to estimate nucleated cell counts. The method was immunoSEQ multiplex PCR; TCRdb's version includes in-frame clones alone and lacks a portion of them. V and J calls plus clone size are reproduced from that table; the DNA served to infer D and trimming. The sample includes about 260,000 clones, about nine tenths seen only once; the top ten take approximately 1.5%. There are 17 residues in the CDR3. V shed 5 bases, J shed 6 bases, and the junction held 15 bases outside the gene matches. Per the germline V gene, CDR1 is MDHEN and CDR2 is SYDVKM.

The rearrangement joins TRBV28 to TRBJ1-4, with 7 positions matching TRBD1. The sample taken for sequencing was peripheral blood. This TCR derives from a woman in her forties who had recovered from COVID-19. Here the CDR3 reads CASSPKRYRGNHEKLFF. The CDR3 DNA reads as TGTGCCAGCAGTCCCAAGCGGTACAGGGGAAATCATGAAAAACTGTTTTTT.